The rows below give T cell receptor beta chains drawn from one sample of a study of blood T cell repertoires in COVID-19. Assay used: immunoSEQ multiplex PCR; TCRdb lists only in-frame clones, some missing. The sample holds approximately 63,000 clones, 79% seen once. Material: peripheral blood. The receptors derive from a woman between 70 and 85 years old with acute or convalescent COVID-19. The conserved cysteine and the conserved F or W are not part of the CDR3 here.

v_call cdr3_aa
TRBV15 ATSRVSREVQY
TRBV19 ASSTMTGGSTDTQY
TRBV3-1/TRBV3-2 ASSTQSWAGELF
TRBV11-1 ASSLVASGGQETQY
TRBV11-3 ASSPRDRDYEQY
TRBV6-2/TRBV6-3 ASSYSNREFYGYT
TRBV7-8 ASSLAGRGEQF
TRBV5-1 ASSLDPARGNEQF
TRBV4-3 ASSQDRERGVVGGELF
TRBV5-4 ASSSEGGYETQY
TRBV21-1 ASSKGVFGTGTSYNEQF
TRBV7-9 ASSQKDRVWDGYT
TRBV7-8 ASSLVAGGNTEAF
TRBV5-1 ASSSGNTQQY
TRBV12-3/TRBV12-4 ASSFQGSLEAF
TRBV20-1 SASVSAGSSTDTQY
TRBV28 ASSLAAGTTDTQY
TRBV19 ASSIVSNTEAF
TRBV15 ATSRSRTGTGAYEQY
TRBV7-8 ASSTPAETYEQY